This T cell receptor beta chain comes out of a study of CD8+CD57+ T cells in acquired aplastic anemia. Study-level information: On average, sorted CD4+ and CD8+ cells gave approximately 3.1 ug of DNA. About 10 million reads, on average, were obtained for CD4+ cells from healthy donors. Study-level findings and limits: It was found that fewer than 35 CD8+ CDR3 sequences were shared between patients and controls. CD8+ Simpson's diversity in patients was not significantly different from that in controls.

Notes on this clonotype: Its target is not known.

Genomic DNA, serving as template, underwent TCR beta VDJ and CDR3 profiling. In TCRdb, the reads were re-called with MiXCR into one record per CDR3 protein. In the table there are more than 100,000 distinct CDR3 sequences, 48% of which are singletons. Germline CDR1 and CDR2: LNHDA and SQIVND (reference sequence). This CDR3 is built from 15 residues. V was pared by 5 bases and J by 0 bases, with 13 bases between. This clonotype was obtained from a human donor in good health, serving as a control. The rearrangement uses TRBV19 and TRBJ1-2; TRBD1 is a possible D gene (6 bases). The source material was sorted CD4+, CD8+, or CD8+CD57+ T cells (not recorded which) from PBMCs. The CDR3 DNA reads TGTGCCAGTAGTTCCCGACAGGTAGCTAACTATGGCTACACCTTC. Residues: CASSSRQVANYGYTF.